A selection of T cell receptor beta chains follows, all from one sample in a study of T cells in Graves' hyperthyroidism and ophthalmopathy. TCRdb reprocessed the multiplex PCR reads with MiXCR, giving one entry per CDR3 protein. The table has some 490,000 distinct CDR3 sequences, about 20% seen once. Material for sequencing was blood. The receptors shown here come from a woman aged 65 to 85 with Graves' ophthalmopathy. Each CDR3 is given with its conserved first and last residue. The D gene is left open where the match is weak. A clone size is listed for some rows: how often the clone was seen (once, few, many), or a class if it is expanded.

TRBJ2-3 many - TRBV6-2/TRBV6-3 TGTGCCAGCAGTTACGTCGGAGATACGCAGTATTTT CASSYVGDTQYF
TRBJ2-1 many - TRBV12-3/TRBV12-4 TGTGCCAGCAGTACTATGCCCAAGGACAATGAGCAGTTCTTC CASSTMPKDNEQFF
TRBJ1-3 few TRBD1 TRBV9 TGTGCCAGCAGCGTATGGGACAGGGCCCACTCTGGAAACACCATATATTTT CASSVWDRAHSGNTIYF
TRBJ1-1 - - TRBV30 TGTGCCTGGAGTTCCCGGGGCCTTCTTGCTTTCTTT CAWSSRGLLAFF
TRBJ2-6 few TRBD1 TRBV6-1 TGTGCCAGCAGCTACGACAGGGCTGGGGCCAACGTCCTGACTTTC CASSYDRAGANVLTF
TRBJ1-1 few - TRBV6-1 TGTGCCAGCAGTAAAACAGGGTTCGGCGGCACTGAAGCTTTCTTT CASSKTGFGGTEAFF
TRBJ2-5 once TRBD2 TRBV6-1 TGTGCCAGCAGTGGAGAGGGACTAGCCAGCGCAGAGACCCAGTACTTC CASSGEGLASAETQYF
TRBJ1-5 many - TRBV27 TGTGCCAGCAGTCCTTCCAGGGAGGTGAGCAATCAGCCCCAGCATTTT CASSPSREVSNQPQHF
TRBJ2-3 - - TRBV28 TGTGCCAGCAGCCCGTCCCCCGTGGGACATCTCCGACGGGCAGATACGCAGTATTTT CASSPSPVGHLRRADTQYF
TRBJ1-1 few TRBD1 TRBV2 TGTGCCAGCAGTTCCGGACAGGGGGCGTTCTATGACACTGAAGCTTTCTTT CASSSGQGAFYDTEAFF
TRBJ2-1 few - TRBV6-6 TGTGCCAGCAGTTACGTGAGAGAGGGTGAGCAGTTCTTC CASSYVREGEQFF